This T cell receptor (beta chain) appears in the sequencing data of a study of T cell repertoires in cytomegalovirus infection. Looking at the study overall: CMV epitopes used comprised recently identified HLA-C-restricted ones and well-studied HLA-B-restricted ones. Matching HLA type and CMV infection were both indicated by public TCR beta signatures.

Study outcomes and limitations: The ex vivo response was dominated by HLA-C-restricted CMV-specific TCR beta clonotypes.

In regard to this clonotype: What it recognizes is unknown.

TCRdb fed the reads into MiXCR, producing one record per CDR3 protein. Altogether roughly 100,000 distinct CDR3 sequences are present, roughly 39% being singletons, with the ten largest covering around 70%. CDR1 is SGHNT, CDR2 YYREEE, per germline (reference sequence). After removal of 4 bases from V and 6 bases from J, the junction contained 6 bases not matched to a gene. This CDR3 spans 13 amino acids. The chain recombines TRBV5-4 with TRBJ1-2; 7 bases fit TRBD1. Sequenced here: CD8+ T cells from cultured PBMCs, sampled from culture after CMV antigen stimulation. The sequence was collected from a human donor in good health (CMV status not recorded). Some clones in this sample may be carry-over from other donors' samples. The CDR3 reads CASSKQGPNGYTF. CDR3 sequence (DNA): TGTGCCAGCAGCAAACAGGGGCCGAATGGCTACACCTTC.